These 16 T cell receptor beta chains share one sample of origin, sequenced in a study of memory CD4+ T cells and cytomegalovirus serostatus. The sort gate was single viable CD3+CD4+CD8-CD45RO+ cells for memory CD4+ T cells. Profiling relied on immunoSEQ multiplex PCR, and the TCRdb table lists in-frame clones only, not all of them. Here the sample spans 56,000 or so clones, around three quarters being singletons. The sample comprised memory CD4+ T cells from blood. The source of these receptors is an adult in good health and CMV-seronegative. Some clones in this sample may be carry-over from other donors' samples.

The rearrangement uses TRBV4-2 and TRBJ1-4; 10 nucleotides align to TRBD1. V lost 3 bases to trimming and J lost 10 bases; unmatched junction nucleotides: 8. CDR1 and CDR2 from the germline V gene are LGHNA and YNFKEQ. This CDR3 is 15 amino acids long. CDR3: CASSHNEGQGRKLFF. The CDR3 DNA reads TGTGCCAGCAGCCATAACGAGGGACAGGGGAGAAAACTGTTTTTT.

This rearrangement joins TRBV20-1 to TRBJ1-2; 7 bases align to TRBD1. This CDR3 region has 11 residues. The V segment lost 6 bases and the J segment 8 bases; nucleotides outside the gene matches: 6. The germline gives CDR1 DFQATT, CDR2 SNEGSKA (reference sequence). The CDR3 reads CSAARDSGYTF. CDR3 in DNA: TGCAGTGCGGCCCGGGACAGCGGCTACACCTTC.

CDR3 region: CASSQDRGYGYTF. For the CDR3, the DNA is TGCGCCAGCAGCCAAGACAGGGGGTATGGCTACACCTTC. The rearrangement joins TRBV4-3 to TRBJ1-2, with 7 positions matching TRBD1. This CDR3 has 13 residues. V lost 0 bases, J lost 5 bases, and 0 bases stayed unmatched. CDR1 LGHNA and CDR2 YSLEER come from the germline V gene.

The rearrangement joins TRBV7-2 to TRBJ2-7; TRBD2 is a possible D gene (5 bases). This CDR3 region has 15 residues. The germline V gene has CDR1 SGHTA and CDR2 FQGNSA. The V gene lost 4 bases and the J gene lost 7 bases, with 20 bases spanning the gap. The CDR3 is CASSSWAGRAGEQYF. In DNA form, the CDR3 reads TGTGCCAGCAGCTCATGGGCGGGTAGGGCAGGAGAGCAGTACTTC.

Remarks on this clone: The same CDR3 is also encoded by other DNA sequences in this sample. The chain combines TRBV18 with TRBJ2-7, with D tentatively TRBD2 (7 bases). The CDR3 extends over 15 amino acids. Germline values: CDR1 KGHSH, CDR2 LQKENI. Trimming removed 0 bases at V and 2 bases at J, with 11 bases between. CDR3 in amino acids: CASSPPAGAAYEQYF. The CDR3 DNA reads TGTGCCAGCTCACCACCGGCGGGGGCTGCCTACGAGCAGTACTTC.

This clone was picked up a small number of times. The rearrangement links TRBV30 to TRBJ1-1; D is undetermined. Trimming cost V 2 bases and J 3 bases, with 4 bases left between them. CDR3 size: 11 residues. The germline V gene encodes CDR1 GTSNPN and CDR2 SVGIG (reference sequence). The CDR3 region is CAWSSYTEAFF. CDR3 nucleotides: TGTGCCTGGAGTTCGTACACTGAAGCTTTCTTT.

This clone came up once. The chain recombines TRBV4-3 with TRBJ1-6; no reliable D call. Per the germline V gene, CDR1 is LGHNA and CDR2 is YSLEER. V shed 1 base and J shed 9 bases, with 10 bases lying between them. The CDR3 spans 14 residues. This CDR3 is CASSQVSGGSPLHF. The CDR3 DNA follows: TGCGCCAGCAGCCAAGTATCCGGTGGTTCACCCCTCCACTTT.

V usage is TRBV30 and J usage is TRBJ1-2; D is uncertain. Looked up from germline, CDR1 is GTSNPN and CDR2 is SVGIG (reference sequence). The CDR3 runs 13 residues. V lost 0 bases and J lost 4, with 9 bases in between. This chain's CDR3 is CAWSVQPGYGYTF. CDR3 DNA sequence: TGTGCCTGGAGTGTACAACCGGGCTATGGCTACACCTTC.

V is TRBV11-3 and J is TRBJ2-7; 15 bases are shared with TRBD2. With V trimmed by 8 bases and J by 9 bases, 14 bases remained unmatched. Germline V lookup: CDR1 SGHNT, CDR2 YENEEA. CDR3 length: 16 residues. The CDR3 loop is CASRRRKGLAGGVQYF. For the CDR3, the DNA is TGTGCCAGCCGCCGACGGAAAGGACTAGCGGGAGGGGTGCAGTACTTC.

V usage is TRBV2 and J usage is TRBJ2-7; TRBD2 matches at 9 bases. Looked up from germline, CDR1 is SNHLY and CDR2 is FYNNEI. Trimming took 6 bases from V and 7 from J; bases not matched to a gene: 10. This CDR3 contains 14 residues. The CDR3 coding sequence is TGTGCCAGCAGGGCCCTCCGGCGGGAGGGTGAGCAGTACTTC. This encodes CASRALRREGEQYF. Variable domain in full (rest from reference TRBV2 and TRBJ2-7): EPEVTQTPSHQVTQMGQEVILRCVPISNHLYFYWYRQILGQKVEFLVSFYNNEISEKSEIFDDQFSVERPDGSNFTLKIRSTKLEDSAMYFCASRALRREGEQYFGPGTRLTVT.

The J gene is TRBJ2-1, the V gene TRBV5-4; 9 bases align to TRBD2. The length of the CDR3 is 16 residues. CDR1 is SGHNT and CDR2 is YYREEE in the germline V gene (reference sequence). V lost 4 bases and J lost 0; bases outside the gene matches: 5. The DNA of the CDR3 is TGTGCCAGCAGCGTAGCGGGAGCGTCCTCCTACAATGAGCAGTTCTTC. Encoded protein: CASSVAGASSYNEQFF.

The chain combines TRBV5-4 with TRBJ2-7; 8 bases line up with TRBD1. CDR3 length: 16 residues. Trimming at V came to 3 bases and at J to 2 bases, leaving 10 bases not matched to a gene. Germline loops: CDR1 SGHNT, CDR2 YYREEE (reference sequence). CDR3 loop: CASSSRGGTGPYEQYF. CDR3 nucleotide sequence: TGTGCCAGCAGCTCGCGAGGTGGGACAGGACCCTACGAGCAGTACTTC.

This chain connects TRBV7-2 to TRBJ2-7; 9 bases are a match to TRBD2. Germline assignment: CDR1 SGHTA and CDR2 FQGNSA. V shed 5 bases and J 3 bases; nucleotides not matched to a gene: 8. CDR3 length equals 15 residues. The CDR3 spells CASSPWASGVYEQYF. The CDR3 DNA is TGTGCCAGCAGCCCCTGGGCTAGCGGGGTCTACGAGCAGTACTTC.

The chain recombines TRBV29-1 with TRBJ2-7, with a tentative D call TRBD1 (6 bases). The CDR3 runs 13 residues. Trimming removed 6 bases at V and 3 bases at J, with 15 bases between. CDR1 is SQVTM, CDR2 ANQGSEA, per germline. CDR3 DNA sequence: TGCAGCGTCCAACCGGGACACCTCTACGAGCAGTACTTC. Protein product: CSVQPGHLYEQYF.

This clone came up a few times. This sample also contains other DNA sequences that code for the same CDR3. V usage is TRBV7-9 and J usage is TRBJ2-5; D not certain. Trimming removed 1 base at V and 5 bases at J, with 2 bases between. This CDR3 spans 11 amino acids. CDR1 is SEHNR, CDR2 FQNEAQ, per germline (reference sequence). The CDR3 DNA reads TGTGCCAGCAGCTTAGTTGAGACCCAGTACTTC. It yields the protein CASSLVETQYF.

The chain has TRBV7-2 and TRBJ2-3; D is unresolved. The germline V gene encodes CDR1 SGHTA and CDR2 FQGNSA. The CDR3 spans 15 residues. V gave up 3 bases and J gave up 0 bases, with 10 bases separating them. The CDR3 reads CASSFTVSSTDTQYF. In DNA, the CDR3 is TGTGCCAGCAGCTTTACGGTCTCCAGCACAGATACGCAGTATTTT. The variable domain in full, with the rest retrieved from reference TRBV7-2 and TRBJ2-3, is GAGVSQSPSNKVTEKGKDVELRCDPISGHTALYWYRQSLGQGLEFLIYFQGNSAPDKSGLPSDRFSAERTGGSVSTLTIQRTQQEDSAVYLCASSFTVSSTDTQYFGPGTRLTVL.